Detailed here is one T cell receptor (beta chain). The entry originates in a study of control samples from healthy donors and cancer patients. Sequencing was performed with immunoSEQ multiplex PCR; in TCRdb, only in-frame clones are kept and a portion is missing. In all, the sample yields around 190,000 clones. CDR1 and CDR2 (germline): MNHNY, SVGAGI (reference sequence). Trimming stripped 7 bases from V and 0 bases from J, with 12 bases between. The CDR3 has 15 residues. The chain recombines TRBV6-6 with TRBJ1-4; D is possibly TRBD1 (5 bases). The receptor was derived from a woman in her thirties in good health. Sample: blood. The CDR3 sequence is CASIGGTSTNEKLFF. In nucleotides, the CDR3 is TGTGCCAGCATCGGGGGGACCTCAACTAATGAAAAACTGTTTTTT.